The 23 T cell receptor beta chains in this list originate from one sample, sequenced in a study of PD-1 blockade in classical Hodgkin lymphoma. Clones were sequenced by immunoSEQ multiplex PCR, and TCRdb holds only the in-frame ones, with some missing. The table includes roughly 90,000 clones, 81% detected once. Every patient was affected by relapse after autologous stem cell transplantation, while exposure to brentuximab vedotin was not uniform. The material sequenced was peripheral blood mononuclear cells (PBMCs), taken before the second cycle of nivolumab. Receptors originate from a human donor with classical Hodgkin lymphoma.

The J gene is TRBJ2-1, the V gene TRBV11-2; TRBD1 agrees at 7 bases. This CDR3 contains 14 residues. With V trimmed by 5 bases and J by 4 bases, 5 bases remained unmatched. The germline gives CDR1 SGHAT, CDR2 FQNNGV. The CDR3 here is CASSPQGQYNEQFF. In DNA, the CDR3 is TGTGCCAGCAGCCCGCAGGGACAGTACAATGAGCAGTTCTTC.

CDR3 sequence reads: CASTLPGAYEQYF. The CDR3 DNA is TGTGCCAGCACCCTACCGGGGGCCTACGAGCAGTACTTC. This chain connects TRBV6-1 to TRBJ2-7, with D possibly being TRBD2 (6 bases). The CDR3 spans 13 residues. V lost 7 bases to trimming and J lost 2 bases, with 12 bases between them. The germline V gene encodes CDR1 MNHNS and CDR2 SASEGT.

The rearrangement links TRBV6-5 to TRBJ1-5; a possible D gene is TRBD1 (6 bases). With 4 bases removed from V and 7 bases from J, the gap between germline ends came to 14 bases. CDR3 length: 14 residues. The V gene's germline CDR1 is MNHEY and CDR2 SVGAGI. The CDR3 DNA follows: TGTGCCAGCAGTTTTCGGACAGTTCAACAGCCCCAGCATTTT. Its translation: CASSFRTVQQPQHF.

V gene TRBV9 combines with J gene TRBJ2-7; TRBD1 or TRBD2 may be the D gene (5 bases each). This CDR3 contains 15 residues. V was clipped by 3 bases and J by 7 bases, with 20 bases between them. Germline V lookup: CDR1 SGDLS, CDR2 YYNGEE. CDR3 sequence reads: CASSASWGTTGEQYF. In DNA form, the CDR3 reads TGTGCCAGCAGCGCCTCCTGGGGGACCACTGGGGAGCAGTACTTC. The full variable domain, in which reference TRBV9 and TRBJ2-7 provide the parts outside the CDR3, is DSGVTQTPKHLITATGQRVTLRCSPRSGDLSVYWYQQSLDQGLQFLIQYYNGEERAKGNILERFSAQQFPDLHSELNLSSLELGDSALYFCASSASWGTTGEQYFGPGTRLTVT.

V is TRBV4-2 and J is TRBJ2-1; 13 bases agree with TRBD2. Germline V gene lookup returns CDR1 LGHNA and CDR2 YNFKEQ. J gave up 9 bases and V 4 bases, and 9 bases lay outside the gene matches. This CDR3 has 16 amino acids. The CDR3 nucleotides read TGTGCCAGCAGCCCGGATACTAGCGGGAGGGCCTCTGAGCAGTTCTTC. This encodes CASSPDTSGRASEQFF.

This rearrangement joins TRBV5-1 to TRBJ2-1; 7 bases line up with TRBD2. The CDR3 consists of 14 residues. Germline CDR1 reads SGHRS; CDR2 reads YFSETQ. With V trimmed by 8 bases and J by 0 bases, 5 bases remained unmatched. In DNA, the CDR3 is TGCGCCAGTGCGGGAGCGAGCTCCTACAATGAGCAGTTCTTC. As protein: CASAGASSYNEQFF.

This chain joins TRBV10-3 and TRBJ1-2; the D is unclear. The V end was cut by 6 bases, the J end by 4 bases, with 12 bases between. CDR3 length: 13 amino acids. Germline CDR1 ENHRY, CDR2 SYGVKD. The CDR3 coding sequence is TGTGCCATCAGGGGGAGTCCGCTCTATGGCTACACCTTC. Protein product: CAIRGSPLYGYTF.

This clone has just a few counts. V and J are TRBV19 and TRBJ2-1; 9 positions agree with TRBD1. CDR3 length equals 14 residues. V shed 7 bases, J shed 9 bases, and the junction held 10 bases outside the gene matches. Germline V gene data show CDR1 as LNHDA and CDR2 as SQIVND (reference sequence). The CDR3 sequence: CASTLGTGSREQFF. The DNA of the CDR3 is TGTGCCAGTACCCTCGGGACAGGGAGTCGTGAGCAGTTCTTC.

This clone was seen a handful of times. The gene calls are TRBV7-2 and TRBJ2-3; D is possibly TRBD2 (5 bases). The germline V gene encodes CDR1 SGHTA and CDR2 FQGNSA. The ends were cut back, 4 bases at V and 4 bases at J, with 9 bases in the middle. The CDR3 contains 13 residues. CDR3 loop: CASSSQLADTQYF. The CDR3 DNA is TGTGCCAGCAGCTCCCAACTAGCAGATACGCAGTATTTT.

The chain uses TRBV25-1 and TRBJ2-3; D ambiguous. This CDR3 region has 16 residues. Trimming removed 3 bases at V and 2 bases at J, with 15 bases between. Germline V gene sequence: CDR1 MGHDK, CDR2 SYGVNS. The CDR3 sequence is CASSDSPGPYTDTQYF. CDR3 nucleotide sequence: TGTGCCAGCAGTGACTCCCCAGGCCCCTACACAGATACGCAGTATTTT. The full variable domain, with the rest looked up from reference TRBV25-1 and TRBJ2-3, is EADIYQTPRYLVIGTGKKITLECSQTMGHDKMYWYQQDPGMELHLIHYSYGVNSTEKGDLSSESTVSRIRTEHFPLTLESARPSHTSQYLCASSDSPGPYTDTQYFGPGTRLTVL.

This chain connects TRBV6-4 to TRBJ1-1; D remains ambiguous. The CDR3 length is 14 residues. Germline lookup yields CDR1 MRHNA and CDR2 SNTAGT. Trimming shortened V by 6 bases and J by 4 bases, and 15 bases separated the two germline ends. In nucleotides, the CDR3 is TGTGCCAGCAGCCTTGCAGGAGGTACCACTGAAGCTTTCTTT. It yields the protein CASSLAGGTTEAFF.

The chain uses TRBV7-9 and TRBJ2-2; perhaps TRBD1 as D (5 bases). The CDR3 runs 15 residues. V was trimmed by 3 bases and J by 10 bases, leaving 18 bases between them. CDR1 is SEHNR, CDR2 FQNEAQ, per germline (reference sequence). The CDR3 DNA follows: TGTGCCAGCAGCTTGGGGCAGGGCAGGTCTGAGGAGCTGTTTTTT. Translated, it gives CASSLGQGRSEELFF.

The V gene is TRBV10-1, the J gene TRBJ2-3; D possibly corresponds to TRBD1 (5 bases). The V and J ends lost 0 bases and 8 bases respectively, with 6 bases between them. The CDR3 has 12 amino acids. The germline V gene has CDR1 WNHNN and CDR2 SYGVQD (reference sequence). The chain's CDR3 is CASSESGRTQYF. In nucleotides, the CDR3 is TGCGCCAGCAGTGAGTCGGGGCGTACGCAGTATTTT.

This clone was seen only once. The rearrangement joins TRBV29-1 to TRBJ1-2; TRBD1 is a possible D gene (6 bases). CDR3 length: 14 residues. Germline CDR1 is SQVTM and CDR2 is ANQGSEA. Trimming stripped 7 bases from V and 2 bases from J, with 17 bases between. Here the CDR3 reads CSAPRGGSNYGYTF. The CDR3, as DNA: TGCAGCGCACCCAGGGGTGGCTCGAACTATGGCTACACCTTC.

The rearrangement uses TRBV19 and TRBJ2-3, with 12 bases aligning to TRBD2. The trim removed 3 bases at V and 6 bases at J, leaving 7 bases unmatched. The CDR3 contains 16 residues. In germline, CDR1 is LNHDA, CDR2 SQIVND (reference sequence). This CDR3 is CASSIGLAGGLDTQYF. CDR3 DNA: TGTGCCAGTAGTATTGGCCTAGCGGGAGGGTTGGATACGCAGTATTTT.

The chain has TRBV11-2 and TRBJ2-1; maybe TRBD2 (6 bases). CDR1 and CDR2 (germline): SGHAT, FQNNGV. V was shortened by 8 bases and J by 9 bases, with 26 bases between the two germline ends. This CDR3 has 16 residues. This CDR3 reads CASAEGVASLAAEQFF. The CDR3 DNA reads as TGTGCCAGCGCGGAGGGTGTCGCTTCCCTGGCGGCTGAGCAGTTCTTC.

The chain combines TRBV30 with TRBJ2-7; 11 bases map to TRBD2. CDR1 and CDR2 (germline): GTSNPN, SVGIG (reference sequence). This CDR3 contains 14 residues. After removal of 4 bases from V and 6 bases from J, the junction contained 8 bases not matched to a gene. In DNA form, the CDR3 reads TGTGCCTGGACGTCTAGCGGGAGGCTGGCCGAGCAGTACTTC. Its translation is CAWTSSGRLAEQYF. Combining the CDR3 with reference TRBV30 and TRBJ2-7 gives the whole variable domain SQTIHQWPATLVQPVGSPLSLECTVEGTSNPNLYWYRQAAGRGLQLLFYSVGIGQISSEVPQNLSASRPQDRQFILSSKKLLLSDSGFYLCAWTSSGRLAEQYFGPGTRLTVT.

This clone has at least ten counts. This chain connects TRBV14 to TRBJ1-1; the D is unclear. Trimming cost V 6 bases and J 5 bases, with 13 bases left between them. In germline, CDR1 is SGHDN, CDR2 FVKESK. CDR3 size: 13 residues. In nucleotides, the CDR3 is TGTGCCAGCAGGATCCGGGCTGGAACTGAAGCTTTCTTT. Translated: CASRIRAGTEAFF.

The chain combines TRBV7-6 with TRBJ2-3; either TRBD1 or TRBD2 may fit D (5 bases each). V lost 0 bases and J lost 5, with 18 bases in between. Germline V CDR1 and CDR2: SGHVS, FNYEAQ. The length of the CDR3 is 17 residues. The CDR3 region is CASSLANPGLGVDTQYF. For the CDR3, the DNA is TGTGCCAGCAGCTTAGCGAACCCCGGCCTGGGGGTAGATACGCAGTATTTT.

The V call is TRBV7-2, the J call TRBJ2-3; 8 nucleotides line up with TRBD2. Germline CDR1 is SGHTA and CDR2 is FQGNSA. V shed 0 bases and J 0 bases; nucleotides not matched to a gene: 2. CDR3 length equals 16 residues. Here the CDR3 DNA reads TGTGCCAGCAGCTTAGCCGCTAGCGGGAGCACAGATACGCAGTATTTT. Translation: CASSLAASGSTDTQYF.

This clone was detected once. The gene calls are TRBV10-3 and TRBJ1-4; D gene ambiguous. This CDR3 spans 13 amino acids. V was shortened by 7 bases and J by 3 bases, with 9 bases between the two germline ends. Looked up from germline, CDR1 is ENHRY and CDR2 is SYGVKD. The CDR3 protein is CAIKRTPNEKLFF. CDR3 DNA sequence: TGTGCCATCAAGAGAACCCCTAATGAAAAACTGTTTTTT.

This clone was counted a few times. CDR3 amino acids: CASSEQGGGEKLFF. DNA for the CDR3: TGTGCCAGTAGTGAACAGGGGGGAGGTGAAAAACTGTTTTTT. The J gene is TRBJ1-4, the V gene TRBV19; 8 bases line up with TRBD1. This CDR3 has 14 residues. CDR1 is LNHDA, CDR2 SQIVND, per germline (reference sequence). Germline trimming cut 5 bases from V and 7 bases from J; bases unmatched to any gene: 6.

The chain recombines TRBV19 with TRBJ1-5, with 10 positions matching TRBD1. CDR3 length: 14 amino acids. CDR1 is LNHDA, CDR2 SQIVND, per germline (reference sequence). Unmatched junction bases numbered 9, after V lost 9 bases and J lost 7 bases. CDR3 coding DNA: TGTGCCAGCCGCTCCGGGACAGGGGCCCAGCCCCAGCATTTT. This codes for CASRSGTGAQPQHF.